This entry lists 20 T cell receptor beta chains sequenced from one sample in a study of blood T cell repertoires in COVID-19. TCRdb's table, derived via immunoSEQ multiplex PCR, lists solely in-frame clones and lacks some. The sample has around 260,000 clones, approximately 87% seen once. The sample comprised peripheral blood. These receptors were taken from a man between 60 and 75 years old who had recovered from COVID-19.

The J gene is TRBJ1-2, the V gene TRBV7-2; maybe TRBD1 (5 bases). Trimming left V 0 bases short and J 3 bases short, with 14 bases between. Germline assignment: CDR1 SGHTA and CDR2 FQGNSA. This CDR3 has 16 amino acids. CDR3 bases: TGTGCCAGCAGCTTAGCGGTAGGGGTGGGCTACTATGGCTACACCTTC. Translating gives CASSLAVGVGYYGYTF.

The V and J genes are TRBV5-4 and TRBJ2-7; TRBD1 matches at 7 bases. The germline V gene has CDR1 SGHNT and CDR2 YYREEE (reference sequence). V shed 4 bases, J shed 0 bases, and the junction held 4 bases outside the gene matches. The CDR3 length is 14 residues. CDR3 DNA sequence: TGTGCCAGCAGCCCAGGGACAGTCTCCTACGAGCAGTACTTC. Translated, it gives CASSPGTVSYEQYF.

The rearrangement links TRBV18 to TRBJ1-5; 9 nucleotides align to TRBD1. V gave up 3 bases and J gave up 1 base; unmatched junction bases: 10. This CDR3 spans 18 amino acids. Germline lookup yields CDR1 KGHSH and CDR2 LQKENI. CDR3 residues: CASSPSGTGSISNQPQHF. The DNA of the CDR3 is TGTGCCAGCTCACCCTCCGGGACAGGGTCTATCAGCAATCAGCCCCAGCATTTT.

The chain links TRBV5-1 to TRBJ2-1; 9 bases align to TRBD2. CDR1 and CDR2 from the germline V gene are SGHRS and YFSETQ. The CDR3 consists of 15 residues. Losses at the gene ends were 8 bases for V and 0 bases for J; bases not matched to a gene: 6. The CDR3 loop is CASSTSGTSYNEQFF. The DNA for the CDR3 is TGCGCCAGTTCGACTAGCGGAACCTCCTACAATGAGCAGTTCTTC.

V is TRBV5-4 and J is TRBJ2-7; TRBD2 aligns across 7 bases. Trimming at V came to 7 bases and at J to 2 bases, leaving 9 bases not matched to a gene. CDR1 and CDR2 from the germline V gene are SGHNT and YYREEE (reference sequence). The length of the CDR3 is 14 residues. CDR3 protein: CASHLTGGPYEQYF. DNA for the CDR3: TGTGCCAGCCACTTGACGGGGGGACCCTACGAGCAGTACTTC.

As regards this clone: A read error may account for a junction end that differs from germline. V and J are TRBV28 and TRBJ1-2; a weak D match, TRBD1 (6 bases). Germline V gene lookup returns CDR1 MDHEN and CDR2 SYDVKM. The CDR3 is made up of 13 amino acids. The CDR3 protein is CGSDSRGGYGYTF. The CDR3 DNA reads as TGTGGCAGCGACTCCCGAGGGGGCTATGGCTACACCTTC.

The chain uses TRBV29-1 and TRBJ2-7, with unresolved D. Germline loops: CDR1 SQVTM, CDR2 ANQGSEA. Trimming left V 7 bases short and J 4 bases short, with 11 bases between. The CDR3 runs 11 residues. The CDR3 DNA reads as TGCAGCGGAACAGACGAGTACGAGCAGTACTTC. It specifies CSGTDEYEQYF.

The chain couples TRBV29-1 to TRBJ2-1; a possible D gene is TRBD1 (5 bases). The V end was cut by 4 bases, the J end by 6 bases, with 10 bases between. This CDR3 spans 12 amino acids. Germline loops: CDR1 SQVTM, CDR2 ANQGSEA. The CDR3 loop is CSVGQSPNEQFF. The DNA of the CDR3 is TGCAGCGTTGGACAGTCGCCCAATGAGCAGTTCTTC.

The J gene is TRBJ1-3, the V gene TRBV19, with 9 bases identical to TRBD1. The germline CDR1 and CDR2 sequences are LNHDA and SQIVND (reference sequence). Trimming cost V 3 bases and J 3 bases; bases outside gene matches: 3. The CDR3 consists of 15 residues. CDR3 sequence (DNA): TGTGCCAGTAGTATGGGACAGGGATTTGGAAACACCATATATTTT. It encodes CASSMGQGFGNTIYF. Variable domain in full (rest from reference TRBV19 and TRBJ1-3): DGGITQSPKYLFRKEGQNVTLSCEQNLNHDAMYWYRQDPGQGLRLIYYSQIVNDFQKGDIAEGYSVSREKKESFPLTVTSAQKNPTAFYLCASSMGQGFGNTIYFGEGSWLTVV.

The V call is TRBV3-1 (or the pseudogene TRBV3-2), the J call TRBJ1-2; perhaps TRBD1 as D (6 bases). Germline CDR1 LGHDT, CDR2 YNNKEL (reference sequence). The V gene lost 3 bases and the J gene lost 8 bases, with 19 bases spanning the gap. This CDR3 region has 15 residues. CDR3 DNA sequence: TGTGCCAGCAGCCACCACGGGGGGCCTGTTCGGGGCTACACCTTC. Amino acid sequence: CASSHHGGPVRGYTF.

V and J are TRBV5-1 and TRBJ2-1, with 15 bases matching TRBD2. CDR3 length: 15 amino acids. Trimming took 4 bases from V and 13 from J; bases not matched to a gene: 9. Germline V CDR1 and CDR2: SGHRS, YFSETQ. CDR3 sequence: CASSLGLAGGAPQFF. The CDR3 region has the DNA TGCGCCAGCAGCCTAGGACTAGCGGGAGGGGCTCCACAGTTCTTC.

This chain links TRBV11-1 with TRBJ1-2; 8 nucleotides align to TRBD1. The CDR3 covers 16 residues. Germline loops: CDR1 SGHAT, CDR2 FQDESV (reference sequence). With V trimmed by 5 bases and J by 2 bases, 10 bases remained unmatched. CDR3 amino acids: CASSLSSGQENYGYTF. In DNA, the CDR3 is TGTGCCAGCAGCCTATCCTCGGGACAGGAAAACTATGGCTACACCTTC.

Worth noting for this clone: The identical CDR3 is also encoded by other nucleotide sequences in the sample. Here the CDR3 reads CASSLRGVRTDTQYF. CDR3 coding DNA: TGCGCCAGCAGCTTACGGGGAGTTCGTACAGATACGCAGTATTTT. J is TRBJ2-3 and V is TRBV5-1, with D possibly TRBD2 on 5 matching bases. CDR1 and CDR2 from the germline V gene are SGHRS and YFSETQ. There are 15 residues in the CDR3. Between the trimmed V and J ends, which lost 2 bases and 3 bases, there was a span of 13 bases.

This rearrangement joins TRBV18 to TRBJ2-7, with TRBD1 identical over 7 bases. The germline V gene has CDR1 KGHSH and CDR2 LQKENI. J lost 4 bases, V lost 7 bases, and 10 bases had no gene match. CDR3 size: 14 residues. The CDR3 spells CASFPGQPSYEQYF. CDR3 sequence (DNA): TGTGCCAGCTTCCCGGGACAGCCCTCTTACGAGCAGTACTTC. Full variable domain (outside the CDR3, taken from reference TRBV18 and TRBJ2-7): NAGVMQNPRHLVRRRGQEARLRCSPMKGHSHVYWYRQLPEEGLKFMVYLQKENIIDESGMPKERFSAEFPKEGPSILRIQQVVRGDSAAYFCASFPGQPSYEQYFGPGTRLTVT.

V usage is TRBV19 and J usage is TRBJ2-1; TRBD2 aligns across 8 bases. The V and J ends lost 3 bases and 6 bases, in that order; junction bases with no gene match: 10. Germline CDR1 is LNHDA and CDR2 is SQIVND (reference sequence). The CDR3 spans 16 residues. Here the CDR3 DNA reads TGTGCCAGTAGTATGGGTGGCGGGAGGTTCGGCAATGAGCAGTTCTTC. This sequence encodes CASSMGGGRFGNEQFF.

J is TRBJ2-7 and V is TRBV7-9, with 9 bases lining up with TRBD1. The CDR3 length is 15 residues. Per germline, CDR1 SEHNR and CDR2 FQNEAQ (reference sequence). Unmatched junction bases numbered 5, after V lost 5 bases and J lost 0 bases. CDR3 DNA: TGTGCCAGCAGCCCTACAGGGGGCAGCTCCTACGAGCAGTACTTC. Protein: CASSPTGGSSYEQYF.

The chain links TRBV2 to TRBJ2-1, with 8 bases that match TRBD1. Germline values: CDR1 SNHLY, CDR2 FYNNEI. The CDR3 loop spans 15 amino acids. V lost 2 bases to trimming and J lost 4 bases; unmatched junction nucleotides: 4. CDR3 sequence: CASSERGQEYNEQFF. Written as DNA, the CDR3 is TGTGCCAGCAGTGAAAGGGGACAGGAGTACAATGAGCAGTTCTTC. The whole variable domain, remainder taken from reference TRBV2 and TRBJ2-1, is EPEVTQTPSHQVTQMGQEVILRCVPISNHLYFYWYRQILGQKVEFLVSFYNNEISEKSEIFDDQFSVERPDGSNFTLKIRSTKLEDSAMYFCASSERGQEYNEQFFGPGTRLTVL.

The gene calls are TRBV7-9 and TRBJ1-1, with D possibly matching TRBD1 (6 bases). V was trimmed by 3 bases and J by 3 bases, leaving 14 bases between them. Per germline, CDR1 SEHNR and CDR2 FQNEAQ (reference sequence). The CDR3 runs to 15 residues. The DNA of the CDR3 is TGTGCCAGCAGCTTCCCTTTTGGACAGCACACTGAAGCTTTCTTT. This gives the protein CASSFPFGQHTEAFF.

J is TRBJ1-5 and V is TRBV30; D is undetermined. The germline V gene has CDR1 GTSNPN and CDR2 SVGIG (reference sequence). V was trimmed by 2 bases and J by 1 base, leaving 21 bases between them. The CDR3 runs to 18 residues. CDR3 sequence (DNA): TGTGCCTGGAGTAGAAGTGAATCACTTTATATCAGCAATCAGCCCCAGCATTTT. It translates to CAWSRSESLYISNQPQHF.

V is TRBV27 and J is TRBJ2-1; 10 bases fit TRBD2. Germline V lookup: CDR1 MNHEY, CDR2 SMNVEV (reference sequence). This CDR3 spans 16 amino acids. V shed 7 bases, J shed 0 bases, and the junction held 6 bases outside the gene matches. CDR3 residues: CASKPLAGRSYNEQFF. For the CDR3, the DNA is TGTGCCAGCAAACCACTAGCGGGACGCTCCTACAATGAGCAGTTCTTC.